The 10 T cell receptor beta chains below come from one sample, sequenced in a study of blood T cell repertoires in COVID-19. Sequencing was performed with immunoSEQ multiplex PCR; in TCRdb, only in-frame clones are kept and a portion is missing. The table shows 90,000 to 100,000 clones, with approximately 83% occurring only once. What was sequenced was peripheral blood. The receptors come from a man aged 55 to 70 with acute or convalescent COVID-19.

This chain links TRBV12-5 with TRBJ2-7; 8 bases align to TRBD1. The CDR3 loop spans 16 amino acids. Unmatched junction bases numbered 6, after V lost 2 bases and J lost 0 bases. The V gene's germline CDR1 is LGHNT and CDR2 FRNRAP. CDR3 coding DNA: TGTGCTAGTGGTTTGACATGGACAGGGAGCTCCTACGAGCAGTACTTC. It specifies CASGLTWTGSSYEQYF.

This chain connects TRBV5-1 to TRBJ2-1, with 10 bases that match TRBD2. CDR1 and CDR2 (germline): SGHRS, YFSETQ. The CDR3 has 17 residues. V trimming: 0 bases; J trimming: 9 bases; junction bases outside the gene matches: 12. Here the CDR3 reads CASSLEGSSGGRGEQFF. DNA of the CDR3: TGCGCCAGCAGCTTGGAAGGCTCTAGCGGGGGCCGGGGTGAGCAGTTCTTC.

The J gene is TRBJ2-2, the V gene TRBV11-3; D may be TRBD2 (5 bases). With 5 bases removed from V and 1 base from J, the gap between germline ends came to 8 bases. Germline CDR1 is SGHNT and CDR2 is YENEEA. CDR3 length: 14 amino acids. The CDR3 region has the DNA TGTGCCAGCAGCCCTCGGGAGAACACCGGGGAGCTGTTTTTT. This encodes CASSPRENTGELFF.

The chain has TRBV14 and TRBJ1-2; D may be TRBD1 (6 bases). This CDR3 is 16 amino acids long. The V and J ends lost 0 bases and 4 bases respectively, with 15 bases between them. Per germline, CDR1 SGHDN and CDR2 FVKESK. CDR3 region: CASSQDRLGQAYGYTF. CDR3 DNA: TGTGCCAGCAGCCAAGATAGGCTGGGACAAGCCTATGGCTACACCTTC.

The chain employs TRBV29-1 and TRBJ2-1; 10 positions match TRBD1. The CDR3 loop spans 14 amino acids. Trimming cost V 5 bases and J 6 bases; bases outside gene matches: 7. Germline values: CDR1 SQVTM, CDR2 ANQGSEA. CDR3 sequence (DNA): TGCAGCGTTTCCGGGACAGGGGAAATCAATGAGCAGTTCTTC. Translation gives CSVSGTGEINEQFF.

The chain couples TRBV19 to TRBJ2-1; 10 nucleotides agree with TRBD1. This CDR3 comprises 18 residues. Germline CDR1 LNHDA, CDR2 SQIVND (reference sequence). V trimming: 4 bases; J trimming: 2 bases; junction bases outside the gene matches: 11. The CDR3 region has the DNA TGTGCCAGTAGTAGGGGACAGGGGAGCCACAGGGCCTACAATGAGCAGTTCTTC. Its translation: CASSRGQGSHRAYNEQFF.

The V and J genes are TRBV7-9 and TRBJ1-2; TRBD1 is a possible D gene (6 bases). The CDR3 totals 12 residues. The V gene's germline CDR1 is SEHNR and CDR2 FQNEAQ (reference sequence). V was pared by 5 bases and J by 8 bases, with 12 bases between. The CDR3 protein is CASSPGDIGYTF. The CDR3 nucleotides read TGTGCCAGCAGCCCAGGGGACATCGGCTACACCTTC.

This chain connects TRBV6-6 to TRBJ1-2; 9 bases map to TRBD1. Unmatched junction bases numbered 5, after V lost 6 bases and J lost 6 bases. The CDR3 spans 13 residues. CDR1 and CDR2 (germline): MNHNY, SVGAGI (reference sequence). This CDR3 reads CASSQGTGHGYTF. CDR3 nucleotide sequence: TGTGCCAGCAGCCAAGGGACAGGGCATGGCTACACCTTC.

The chain combines TRBV2 with TRBJ2-3; 13 bases map to TRBD2. CDR3 length equals 17 residues. Germline CDR1 and CDR2: SNHLY and FYNNEI. Germline trimming cut 9 bases from V and 3 bases from J; bases unmatched to any gene: 12. The CDR3 protein is CARSLAGGQEGTDTQYF. Written as DNA, the CDR3 is TGTGCCAGGTCACTAGCGGGGGGGCAGGAGGGAACAGATACGCAGTATTTT.

By share of the sample, this clone is medium-sized (0.01 to 0.1%). The chain employs TRBV10-1 and TRBJ2-7; D gene uncertain. Germline V gene data show CDR1 as WNHNN and CDR2 as SYGVQD (reference sequence). Between the trimmed V and J ends, which lost 3 bases and 3 bases, there was a span of 6 bases. The CDR3 consists of 12 residues. The CDR3 spells CASSENLYEQYF. The CDR3, as DNA: TGCGCCAGCAGTGAAAATCTCTACGAGCAGTACTTC.